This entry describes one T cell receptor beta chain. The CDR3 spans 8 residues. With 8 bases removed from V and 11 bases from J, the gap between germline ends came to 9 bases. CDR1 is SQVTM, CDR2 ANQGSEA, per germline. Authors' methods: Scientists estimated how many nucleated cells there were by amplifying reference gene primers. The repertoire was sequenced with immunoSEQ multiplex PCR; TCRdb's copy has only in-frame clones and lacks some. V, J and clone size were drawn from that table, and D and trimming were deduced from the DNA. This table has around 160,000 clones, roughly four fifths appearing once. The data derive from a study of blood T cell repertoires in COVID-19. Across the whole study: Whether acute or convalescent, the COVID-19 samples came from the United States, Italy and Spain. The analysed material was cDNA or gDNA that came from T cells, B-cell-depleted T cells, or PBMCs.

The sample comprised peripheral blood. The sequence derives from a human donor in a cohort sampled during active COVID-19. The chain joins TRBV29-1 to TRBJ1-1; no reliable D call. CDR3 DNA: TGCAGCACTGACAAGGCTTTCTTT. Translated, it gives CSTDKAFF.